The 20 T cell receptor beta chains listed next were all sequenced from one sample in a study of cytomegalovirus exposure and HLA in healthy donors. PCR amplification relied on 60 Vbeta primers (plus 13 Jbeta primers). The table came from immunoSEQ multiplex PCR; TCRdb's copy has only in-frame clones and leaves some out. This table holds roughly 110,000 clones, roughly 74% found once. Source material: PBMCs. The receptors were gathered from a man aged 35-49 years in good health and CMV-seronegative.

The rearrangement links TRBV7-2 to TRBJ2-3, with TRBD2 identical over 12 bases. The germline V gene encodes CDR1 SGHTA and CDR2 FQGNSA. After removal of 2 bases from V and 0 bases from J, the junction contained 6 bases not matched to a gene. The CDR3 runs 18 residues. CDR3 bases: TGTGCCAGCAGCTTAACCGCTAGCGGGGGGGCAAGCACAGATACGCAGTATTTT. The encoded protein is CASSLTASGGASTDTQYF.

The chain is built from TRBV18 and TRBJ2-5, with 9 bases lining up with TRBD2. The CDR3 runs to 15 residues. The ends lost 2 bases at V and 3 bases at J; junction bases unmatched: 4. Germline V lookup: CDR1 KGHSH, CDR2 LQKENI. The CDR3 reads CASSPIAGAEETQYF. Here the CDR3 DNA reads TGTGCCAGCTCACCAATAGCGGGGGCTGAAGAGACCCAGTACTTC.

The chain links TRBV18 to TRBJ1-2; D possibly corresponds to TRBD1 (5 bases). The CDR3 length is 18 residues. With 0 bases removed from V and 6 bases from J, the gap between germline ends came to 23 bases. Germline-derived CDR1 and CDR2 are KGHSH and LQKENI. CDR3 bases: TGTGCCAGCTCACCACCGTCCCACGGGGCCCGGGGAGGAGATGGCTACACCTTC. It codes for CASSPPSHGARGGDGYTF.

This clone was recorded a few times. The rearrangement uses TRBV5-1 and TRBJ2-7; TRBD1 matches at 12 bases. After removal of 4 bases from V and 6 bases from J, the junction contained 14 bases not matched to a gene. Germline CDR1 and CDR2: SGHRS and YFSETQ. The CDR3 consists of 17 residues. As DNA, the CDR3 is TGCGCCAGCAGCCCGACGGGGACAGGGGGCGCGTTCGGCGAGCAGTACTTC. Amino acids: CASSPTGTGGAFGEQYF.

The chain has TRBV9 and TRBJ1-1; 8 nucleotides agree with TRBD1. V lost 2 bases, J lost 1 base, and 7 bases stayed unmatched. Germline V gene sequence: CDR1 SGDLS, CDR2 YYNGEE. This CDR3 is built from 16 residues. Written as DNA, the CDR3 is TGTGCCAGCAGCGTCCTTCAGGGGGCAACGAACACTGAAGCTTTCTTT. Its protein product is CASSVLQGATNTEAFF.

The V gene is TRBV7-9, the J gene TRBJ1-4; 9 bases are a match to TRBD1. J gave up 15 bases and V 5 bases, and 10 bases lay outside the gene matches. The CDR3 covers 13 residues. The germline V gene encodes CDR1 SEHNR and CDR2 FQNEAQ (reference sequence). This CDR3 reads CASSPARDRGLFF. DNA for the CDR3: TGTGCCAGCAGCCCCGCCCGCGACAGGGGGTTGTTTTTT.

The rearrangement links TRBV9 to TRBJ2-6, with 13 bases identical to TRBD2. The CDR3 runs 16 residues. The V gene's germline CDR1 is SGDLS and CDR2 YYNGEE. V gave up 4 bases and J gave up 5 bases; unmatched junction bases: 3. The CDR3 protein is CASSTTSGRRANVLTF. The CDR3 DNA reads as TGTGCCAGCAGCACGACTAGCGGGAGGAGGGCCAACGTCCTGACTTTC.

This chain joins TRBV2 and TRBJ2-2; 13 bases align to TRBD2. CDR1 is SNHLY and CDR2 is FYNNEI in the germline V gene. The CDR3 contains 16 residues. Unmatched junction bases numbered 3, after V lost 6 bases and J lost 2 bases. The CDR3 sequence: CASRRTSGGNTGELFF. Here the CDR3 DNA reads TGTGCCAGCAGGAGGACTAGCGGGGGTAACACCGGGGAGCTGTTTTTT.

Only one count was recorded for this clone. This chain links TRBV2 with TRBJ2-5; perhaps TRBD1 as D (5 bases). This CDR3 contains 13 residues. The ends were cut back, 6 bases at V and 7 bases at J, with 15 bases in the middle. Germline CDR1 and CDR2: SNHLY and FYNNEI. The CDR3 coding sequence is TGTGCCAGCAGCCCGGGCCTCCAGGGGACCCAGTACTTC. Translation gives CASSPGLQGTQYF.

The chain couples TRBV7-2 to TRBJ1-1; TRBD1 aligns across 8 bases. The junction had 17 bases not matched to a gene; V was cut back by 5 bases and J by 6 bases. CDR1 is SGHTA and CDR2 is FQGNSA in the germline V gene. This CDR3 has 17 residues. CDR3 protein: CASSKVRTGYSSSEAFF. The CDR3 DNA sequence: TGTGCCAGCAGCAAAGTAAGGACAGGGTATTCTTCGTCTGAAGCTTTCTTT.

The chain links TRBV2 to TRBJ1-2; D is undetermined. This CDR3 spans 15 amino acids. Deletions cut 0 bases from V and 8 bases from J, with 16 bases between. In germline, CDR1 is SNHLY, CDR2 FYNNEI. CDR3 in amino acids: CASSEARTALVGYTF. The CDR3 coding sequence is TGTGCCAGCAGTGAAGCGCGCACAGCCTTGGTCGGCTACACCTTC. The full variable domain, completed using reference TRBV2 and TRBJ1-2, is EPEVTQTPSHQVTQMGQEVILRCVPISNHLYFYWYRQILGQKVEFLVSFYNNEISEKSEIFDDQFSVERPDGSNFTLKIRSTKLEDSAMYFCASSEARTALVGYTFGSGTRLTVV.

This chain links TRBV5-1 with TRBJ1-6, with 7 bases aligning to TRBD1. The CDR3 has 16 residues. Looked up from germline, CDR1 is SGHRS and CDR2 is YFSETQ. The J segment lost 6 bases and the V segment lost 0 bases, leaving 6 bases of the junction unmatched. The CDR3 DNA is TGCGCCAGCAGCTTGGGAGGGGGCCAGAGTAATTCACCCCTCCACTTT. Its protein is CASSLGGGQSNSPLHF.

V gene TRBV7-9 combines with J gene TRBJ2-1, with TRBD2 matching 14 bases. This CDR3 comprises 15 residues. J lost 9 bases, V lost 5 bases, and 6 bases had no gene match. Germline V gene lookup returns CDR1 SEHNR and CDR2 FQNEAQ (reference sequence). This CDR3 is CASSAGLAGVGEQFF. Written as DNA, the CDR3 is TGTGCCAGCAGCGCGGGACTAGCGGGGGTTGGTGAGCAGTTCTTC.

V gene TRBV7-2 combines with J gene TRBJ2-7; maybe TRBD1 (6 bases). Per the germline V gene, CDR1 is SGHTA and CDR2 is FQGNSA. This CDR3 is 13 amino acids long. The ends were cut back, 5 bases at V and 6 bases at J, with 14 bases in the middle. The CDR3 region has the DNA TGTGCCAGCAGCCTACACCAGGGGTCCGAGCAGTACTTC. It yields the protein CASSLHQGSEQYF.

The rearrangement uses TRBV29-1 and TRBJ2-2; TRBD1 aligns across 8 bases. J was trimmed by 3 bases and V by 5 bases; bases with no gene match: 2. Germline V gene sequence: CDR1 SQVTM, CDR2 ANQGSEA. This CDR3 has 13 amino acids. The CDR3, as DNA: TGCAGCGTTCAGGGGGCAGACACCGGGGAGCTGTTTTTT. This encodes CSVQGADTGELFF.

V gene TRBV5-5 combines with J gene TRBJ1-1; TRBD1 matches at 8 bases. Germline V CDR1 and CDR2: SGHKS, YYEKEE (reference sequence). The CDR3 extends over 16 amino acids. Trimming removed 3 bases from V and 6 bases from J; junction bases left unmatched: 13. CDR3 coding DNA: TGTGCCAGCAGCTCGATTACAGGGGGTGTCATTTCTGAAGCTTTCTTT. It specifies CASSSITGGVISEAFF.

The chain joins TRBV7-2 to TRBJ2-5; D uncertain. Deletions cut 2 bases from V and 5 bases from J, with 15 bases between. Germline lookup yields CDR1 SGHTA and CDR2 FQGNSA. The CDR3 has 15 amino acids. CDR3 DNA sequence: TGTGCCAGCAGCTTAAATAAAGCCGCCGGGGAGACCCAGTACTTC. Protein: CASSLNKAAGETQYF.

The sample holds a few counts of this clone. The chain is built from TRBV6-1 and TRBJ1-5; D is uncertain. The CDR3 has 12 amino acids. V gave up 4 bases and J gave up 3 bases, with 4 bases separating them. Germline V gene sequence: CDR1 MNHNS, CDR2 SASEGT. The CDR3 DNA reads TGTGCCAGCAGTGGGGCCAATCAGCCCCAGCATTTT. The encoded protein is CASSGANQPQHF.

This clone was counted a single time. V gene TRBV6-6 combines with J gene TRBJ2-7; D is possibly TRBD2 (5 bases). The germline V and J ends were trimmed by 3 bases and 3 bases, with 12 bases remaining between them. In germline, CDR1 is MNHNY, CDR2 SVGAGI (reference sequence). The CDR3 loop spans 14 amino acids. The chain's CDR3 is CASSYSRGGYEQYF. Here the CDR3 DNA reads TGTGCCAGCAGTTATTCCCGGGGTGGCTACGAGCAGTACTTC.

V is TRBV19 and J is TRBJ2-3; possibly TRBD2 for D (6 bases). V lost 7 bases and J lost 3, with 14 bases in between. The CDR3 totals 14 residues. Per the germline V gene, CDR1 is LNHDA and CDR2 is SQIVND (reference sequence). The chain's CDR3 is CASTRTISTDTQYF. Written as DNA, the CDR3 is TGTGCCAGTACCAGGACTATTAGTACAGATACGCAGTATTTT.